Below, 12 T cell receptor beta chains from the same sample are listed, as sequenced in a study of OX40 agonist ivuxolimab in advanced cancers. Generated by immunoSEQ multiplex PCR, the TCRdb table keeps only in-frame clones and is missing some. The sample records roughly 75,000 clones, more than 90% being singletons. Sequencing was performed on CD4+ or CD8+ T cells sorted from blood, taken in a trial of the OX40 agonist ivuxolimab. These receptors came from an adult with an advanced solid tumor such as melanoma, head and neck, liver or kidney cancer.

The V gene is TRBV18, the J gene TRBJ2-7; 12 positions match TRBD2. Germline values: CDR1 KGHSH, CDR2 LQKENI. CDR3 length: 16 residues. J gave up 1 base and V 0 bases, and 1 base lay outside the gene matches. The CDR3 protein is CASSPPGLAGSYEQYF. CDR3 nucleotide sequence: TGTGCCAGCTCACCACCTGGACTAGCGGGATCCTACGAGCAGTACTTC.

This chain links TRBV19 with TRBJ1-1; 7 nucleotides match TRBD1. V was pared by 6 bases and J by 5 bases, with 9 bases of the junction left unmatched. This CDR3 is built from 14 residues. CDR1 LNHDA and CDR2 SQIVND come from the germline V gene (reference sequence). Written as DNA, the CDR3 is TGTGCCAGTAGAAGGACAGGTGTGGGGACTGAAGCTTTCTTT. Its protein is CASRRTGVGTEAFF.

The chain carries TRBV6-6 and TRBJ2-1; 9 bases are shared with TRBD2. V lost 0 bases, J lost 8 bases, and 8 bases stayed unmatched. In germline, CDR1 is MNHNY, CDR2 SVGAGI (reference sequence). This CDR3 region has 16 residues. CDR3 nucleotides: TGTGCCAGCAGTTACTCGAGTAGCGGGGGAGTCTATGAGCAGTTCTTC. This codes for CASSYSSSGGVYEQFF.

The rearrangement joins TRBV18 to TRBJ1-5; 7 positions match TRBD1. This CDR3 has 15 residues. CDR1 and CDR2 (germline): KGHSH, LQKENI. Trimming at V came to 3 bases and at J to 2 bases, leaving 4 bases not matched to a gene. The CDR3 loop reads CASSPRQGGNQPQHF. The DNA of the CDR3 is TGTGCCAGCTCACCCCGACAGGGTGGCAATCAGCCCCAGCATTTT. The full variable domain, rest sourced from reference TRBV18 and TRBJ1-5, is NAGVMQNPRHLVRRRGQEARLRCSPMKGHSHVYWYRQLPEEGLKFMVYLQKENIIDESGMPKERFSAEFPKEGPSILRIQQVVRGDSAAYFCASSPRQGGNQPQHFGDGTRLSIL.

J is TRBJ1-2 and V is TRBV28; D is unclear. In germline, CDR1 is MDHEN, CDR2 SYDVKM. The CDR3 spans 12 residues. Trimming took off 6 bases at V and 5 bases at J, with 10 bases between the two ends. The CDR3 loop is CASSPRGYGYTF. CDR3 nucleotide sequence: TGTGCCAGCAGCCCTCGGGGTTATGGCTACACCTTC.

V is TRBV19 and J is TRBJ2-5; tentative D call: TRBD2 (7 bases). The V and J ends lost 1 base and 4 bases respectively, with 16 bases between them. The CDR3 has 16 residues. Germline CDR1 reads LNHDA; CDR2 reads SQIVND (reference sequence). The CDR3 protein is CASSIVGGGFLETQYF. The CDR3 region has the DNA TGTGCCAGTAGTATAGTTGGGGGGGGCTTCCTAGAGACCCAGTACTTC.

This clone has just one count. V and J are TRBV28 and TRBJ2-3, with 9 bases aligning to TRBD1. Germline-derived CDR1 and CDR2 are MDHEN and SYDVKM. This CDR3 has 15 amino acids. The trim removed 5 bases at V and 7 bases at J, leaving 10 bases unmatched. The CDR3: CASSQRGGQGYTQYF. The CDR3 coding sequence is TGTGCCAGCAGTCAACGTGGGGGACAGGGATATACGCAGTATTTT.

The CDR3 DNA reads as TGCGCCAGCCGTCGAGTGCCCGAAAGCTCCTACAATGAGCAGTTCTTC. Its translation: CASRRVPESSYNEQFF. The V and J genes are TRBV5-1 and TRBJ2-1; no clear D. V was clipped by 7 bases and J by 0 bases, with 17 bases between them. The CDR3 contains 16 residues. CDR1 is SGHRS and CDR2 is YFSETQ in the germline V gene.

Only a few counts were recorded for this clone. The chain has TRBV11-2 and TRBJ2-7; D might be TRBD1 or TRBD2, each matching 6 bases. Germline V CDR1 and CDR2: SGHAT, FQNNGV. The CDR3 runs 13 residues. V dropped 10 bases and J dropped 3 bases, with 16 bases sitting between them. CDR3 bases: TGTGCCATCCGAGGGGGGCACGGCTACGAGCAGTACTTC. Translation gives CAIRGGHGYEQYF.

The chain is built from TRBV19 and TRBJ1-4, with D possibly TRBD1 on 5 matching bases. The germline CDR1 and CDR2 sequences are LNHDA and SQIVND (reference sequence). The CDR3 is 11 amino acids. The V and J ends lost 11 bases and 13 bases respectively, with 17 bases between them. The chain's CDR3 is CAVRWEGRLFF. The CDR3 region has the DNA TGTGCCGTTAGATGGGAGGGACGACTGTTTTTT.

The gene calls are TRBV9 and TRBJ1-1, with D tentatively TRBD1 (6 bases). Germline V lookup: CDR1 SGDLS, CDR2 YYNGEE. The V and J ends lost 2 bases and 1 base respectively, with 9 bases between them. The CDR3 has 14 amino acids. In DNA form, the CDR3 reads TGTGCCAGCAGCGTTATGACAGGGAACACTGAAGCTTTCTTT. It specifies CASSVMTGNTEAFF.

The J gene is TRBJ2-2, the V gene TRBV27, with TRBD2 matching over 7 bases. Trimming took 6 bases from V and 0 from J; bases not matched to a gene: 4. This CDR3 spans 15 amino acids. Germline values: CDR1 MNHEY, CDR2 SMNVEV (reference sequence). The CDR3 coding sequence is TGTGCCAGCAGCAAAAGCGGGACGAACACCGGGGAGCTGTTTTTT. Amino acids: CASSKSGTNTGELFF.